A single sample is the source of the 25 T cell receptor beta chains below, sequenced in a study of cytomegalovirus exposure and HLA in healthy donors. This PCR relied on a set of 60 Vbeta primers and 13 Jbeta primers. Data came from immunoSEQ multiplex PCR; TCRdb stores just in-frame clones and leaves some out. This repertoire shows about 190,000 clones, roughly four fifths found once; its top ten account for 1.6%. Sample: PBMCs. These receptors were taken from a middle-aged man in good health and CMV-seronegative.

This clone has more than one count but fewer than ten. The chain is built from TRBV7-3 and TRBJ2-2; 8 bases agree with TRBD1. The germline V gene has CDR1 SGHTA and CDR2 FQGTGA. After removal of 1 base from V and 3 bases from J, the junction contained 4 bases not matched to a gene. The CDR3 loop spans 16 amino acids. CDR3 sequence (DNA): TGTGCCAGCAGCTTAAGTGGGACAGGATACACCGGGGAGCTGTTTTTT. As protein: CASSLSGTGYTGELFF. The full variable domain, its missing parts supplied by reference TRBV7-3 and TRBJ2-2, is GAGVSQTPSNKVTEKGKYVELRCDPISGHTALYWYRQSLGQGPEFLIYFQGTGAADDSGLPNDRFFAVRPEGSVSTLKIQRTERGDSAVYLCASSLSGTGYTGELFFGEGSRLTVL.

With regard to this clone: The same CDR3 also results from other DNA sequences found in this sample. J is TRBJ2-3 and V is TRBV18; D call uncertain. Germline V CDR1 and CDR2: KGHSH, LQKENI. V was cut by 6 bases and J by 0 bases, with 4 bases left in between. The CDR3 covers 12 residues. For the CDR3, the DNA is TGTGCCAGCTCTCCTAGCACAGATACGCAGTATTTT. Its protein product is CASSPSTDTQYF.

This clone has just a few counts. The V and J genes are TRBV4-1 and TRBJ2-7; tentatively, D is TRBD1 (6 bases). CDR3 length: 15 amino acids. V gave up 1 base and J gave up 0 bases, with 10 bases separating them. Germline CDR1 is MGHRA and CDR2 is YSYEKL. The CDR3 reads CASSQAPTGSYEQYF. The DNA of the CDR3 is TGCGCCAGCAGCCAAGCCCCGACAGGCTCCTACGAGCAGTACTTC.

This chain connects TRBV7-2 to TRBJ1-4; TRBD1 matches 10 bases. J lost 5 bases, V lost 3 bases, and 3 bases had no gene match. The CDR3 consists of 15 residues. Looked up from germline, CDR1 is SGHTA and CDR2 is FQGNSA. The CDR3 spells CASSLPGQGNEKLFF. The DNA of the CDR3 is TGTGCCAGCAGCTTGCCGGGACAGGGGAATGAAAAACTGTTTTTT.

This chain joins TRBV4-2 and TRBJ2-3; D is unclear. This CDR3 has 15 amino acids. V was trimmed by 0 bases and J by 7 bases, leaving 14 bases between them. Germline V gene sequence: CDR1 LGHNA, CDR2 YNFKEQ. The CDR3 DNA sequence: TGTGCCAGCAGCCAAGATCTAGGAGCCCCCAATACGCAGTATTTT. Its protein product is CASSQDLGAPNTQYF.

This clone occurred a few times. The chain joins TRBV27 to TRBJ1-1; TRBD1 might be the D (5 bases). CDR3 length equals 12 residues. Trimming pared 6 bases from V and 3 bases from J, leaving 8 bases between. Germline lookup yields CDR1 MNHEY and CDR2 SMNVEV (reference sequence). CDR3 in amino acids: CASRRQYTEAFF. DNA for the CDR3: TGTGCCAGCAGACGACAGTACACTGAAGCTTTCTTT.

This clone has a single count. J is TRBJ2-3 and V is TRBV30, with D possibly TRBD2 on 5 matching bases. The V end lost 0 bases, the J end lost 10 bases, and 14 bases lay between the germline ends. CDR3 length equals 13 residues. CDR1 and CDR2 (germline): GTSNPN, SVGIG (reference sequence). DNA for the CDR3: TGTGCCTGGAGTGTAGGACTCAAGGACCCGCAGTATTTT. Its translation: CAWSVGLKDPQYF.

This clone was detected a few times. This chain uses TRBV7-9 with TRBJ1-4, with D possibly being TRBD1 (6 bases). The V end was cut by 1 base, the J end by 0 bases, with 6 bases between. CDR1 and CDR2 (germline): SEHNR, FQNEAQ (reference sequence). The CDR3 runs 15 residues. CDR3 residues: CASSLGQATNEKLFF. CDR3 nucleotide sequence: TGTGCCAGCAGCTTAGGACAGGCAACTAATGAAAAACTGTTTTTT. Full variable domain (missing parts from reference TRBV7-9 and TRBJ1-4): DTGVSQNPRHKITKRGQNVTFRCDPISEHNRLYWYRQTLGQGPEFLTYFQNEAQLEKSRLLSDRFSAERPKGSFSTLEIQRTEQGDSAMYLCASSLGQATNEKLFFGSGTQLSVL.

The chain joins TRBV25-1 to TRBJ2-1; 10 nucleotides agree with TRBD2. Trimming at V came to 1 base and at J to 9 bases, leaving 6 bases not matched to a gene. CDR1 and CDR2 (germline): MGHDK, SYGVNS. The CDR3 spans 15 residues. The CDR3: CASSESSGRATEQFF. The CDR3 coding sequence is TGTGCCAGCAGTGAATCGAGCGGGAGGGCCACTGAGCAGTTCTTC.

The rearrangement joins TRBV4-3 to TRBJ2-5; the D gene is possibly TRBD1 (6 bases). The CDR3 consists of 13 residues. V was pared by 0 bases and J by 7 bases, with 9 bases between. From germline, CDR1 is LGHNA and CDR2 YSLEER. CDR3 in DNA: TGCGCCAGCAGCCAAGATACAGGGCGGACCCAGTACTTC. Residues: CASSQDTGRTQYF.

This chain joins TRBV7-2 and TRBJ1-1, with TRBD1 matching over 9 bases. Looked up from germline, CDR1 is SGHTA and CDR2 is FQGNSA. V lost 3 bases, J lost 3 bases, and 2 bases stayed unmatched. The length of the CDR3 is 14 residues. CDR3: CASSFRTGDTEAFF. The CDR3 DNA follows: TGTGCCAGCAGCTTTCGGACAGGGGACACTGAAGCTTTCTTT.

This clone was found a few times. CDR3 coding DNA: TGTGCCTGGAGTGGGGACAGGGTGGAGCCCCAGCATTTT. Protein product: CAWSGDRVEPQHF. The chain combines TRBV30 with TRBJ1-5; 9 bases line up with TRBD1. The length of the CDR3 is 13 residues. The V gene's germline CDR1 is GTSNPN and CDR2 SVGIG (reference sequence). Trimming cost V 1 base and J 8 bases; bases outside gene matches: 3.

The chain recombines TRBV10-3 with TRBJ1-5; 10 nucleotides line up with TRBD1. The CDR3 loop spans 15 amino acids. CDR1 is ENHRY, CDR2 SYGVKD, per germline. The trim removed 10 bases at V and 2 bases at J, leaving 8 bases unmatched. The CDR3 DNA is TGTGCCAGCCGGGACAGGGGATCGGGCAATCAGCCCCAGCATTTT. Its protein is CASRDRGSGNQPQHF.

This chain links TRBV2 with TRBJ2-3; D may be TRBD2 (5 bases). CDR1 and CDR2 from the germline V gene are SNHLY and FYNNEI. The CDR3 has 13 amino acids. The germline V and J ends were trimmed by 9 bases and 0 bases, with 10 bases remaining between them. The CDR3 is CASERRSTDTQYF. The CDR3 nucleotides are TGTGCCAGTGAGCGGAGAAGCACAGATACGCAGTATTTT.

CDR3 DNA: TGTGCCAGCAGTGACAGGGGGCACACAGATACGCAGTATTTT. The encoded protein is CASSDRGHTDTQYF. The genes are TRBV6-4 and TRBJ2-3, with TRBD1 matching 7 bases. The V segment lost 2 bases and the J segment 2 bases; nucleotides outside the gene matches: 1. Germline CDR1 and CDR2: MRHNA and SNTAGT. This CDR3 has 14 residues.

V is TRBV4-3 and J is TRBJ2-5, with 9 bases matching TRBD2. Germline V gene data show CDR1 as LGHNA and CDR2 as YSLEER. The CDR3 totals 17 residues. The J segment lost 0 bases and the V segment lost 4 bases, leaving 9 bases of the junction unmatched. The CDR3 sequence is CASSPQRSGGNQETQYF. The CDR3 nucleotides are TGCGCCAGCAGCCCACAACGAAGCGGGGGGAACCAAGAGACCCAGTACTTC.

The chain recombines TRBV6-6 with TRBJ1-3, with D possibly being TRBD1 (5 bases). V shed 4 bases and J shed 0 bases, with 13 bases lying between them. Per the germline V gene, CDR1 is MNHNY and CDR2 is SVGAGI (reference sequence). The length of the CDR3 is 16 residues. In DNA, the CDR3 is TGTGCCAGCAGTTTCGGACAACTGAACTCTGGAAACACCATATATTTT. Encoded protein: CASSFGQLNSGNTIYF.

The genes are TRBV18 and TRBJ1-5; tentative D call: TRBD1 (6 bases). The CDR3 has 16 residues. V lost 0 bases to trimming and J lost 7 bases, with 16 bases between them. Germline assignment: CDR1 KGHSH and CDR2 LQKENI. The CDR3 region is CASSPPIPGGGQPQHF. The CDR3 coding sequence is TGTGCCAGCTCACCACCGATACCGGGGGGCGGCCAGCCCCAGCATTTT.

The genes are TRBV9 and TRBJ2-3, with 7 bases fitting TRBD2. Trimming cost V 2 bases and J 4 bases; bases outside gene matches: 16. Germline assignment: CDR1 SGDLS and CDR2 YYNGEE. The CDR3 is 18 residues long. The CDR3 is CASSVSTSAERVADTQYF. The CDR3 DNA is TGTGCCAGCAGCGTTTCTACTAGCGCCGAAAGGGTTGCAGATACGCAGTATTTT.

The chain combines TRBV5-1 with TRBJ2-5; 7 bases agree with TRBD1. Trimming took 1 base from V and 4 from J; bases not matched to a gene: 10. Germline V gene sequence: CDR1 SGHRS, CDR2 YFSETQ. The CDR3 is made up of 16 amino acids. In nucleotides, the CDR3 is TGCGCCAGCAGCTTGACCCGACAGGGACCGGGAGAGACCCAGTACTTC. Translating it yields CASSLTRQGPGETQYF.

The J gene is TRBJ2-1, the V gene TRBV25-1, with D possibly matching TRBD2 (6 bases). The CDR3 extends over 16 amino acids. Germline assignment: CDR1 MGHDK and CDR2 SYGVNS. Trimming shortened V by 1 base and J by 0 bases, and 10 bases separated the two germline ends. As DNA, the CDR3 is TGTGCCAGCAGTGAATTCCGGGGGAGCTCCTACAATGAGCAGTTCTTC. This codes for CASSEFRGSSYNEQFF.

V usage is TRBV6-1 and J usage is TRBJ1-1; unclear D gene. Trimming removed 2 bases from V and 1 base from J, with 11 bases in between. Germline V gene sequence: CDR1 MNHNS, CDR2 SASEGT. CDR3 length: 15 residues. CDR3 region: CASSERLPGNTEAFF. The CDR3, as DNA: TGTGCCAGCAGTGAACGGCTTCCAGGGAACACTGAAGCTTTCTTT.

The rearrangement links TRBV18 to TRBJ1-4; D perhaps matches TRBD1 (6 bases). Germline values: CDR1 KGHSH, CDR2 LQKENI. The V and J ends lost 1 base and 8 bases respectively, with 14 bases between them. This CDR3 has 15 residues. For the CDR3, the DNA is TGTGCCAGCTCACCACTGACAGGTTTAGGCGAAAAACTGTTTTTT. This codes for CASSPLTGLGEKLFF.

This clone turned up a few times. This chain joins TRBV28 and TRBJ1-1; possibly TRBD1 for D (6 bases). V lost 5 bases and J 2 bases, leaving 15 bases between the germline ends. CDR3 length equals 15 residues. The germline V gene encodes CDR1 MDHEN and CDR2 SYDVKM. The CDR3 DNA is TGTGCCAGCAGTGCCGTAAGGGGGTCTAACACTGAAGCTTTCTTT. Translation gives CASSAVRGSNTEAFF. The whole variable domain, filled in from reference TRBV28 and TRBJ1-1, reads DVKVTQSSRYLVKRTGEKVFLECVQDMDHENMFWYRQDPGLGLRLIYFSYDVKMKEKGDIPEGYSVSREKKERFSLILESASTNQTSMYLCASSAVRGSNTEAFFGQGTRLTVV.

As regards this clone: Other DNA sequences in the sample encode the same CDR3. The V call is TRBV27, the J call TRBJ2-7, with D possibly TRBD1 on 6 matching bases. CDR1 is MNHEY and CDR2 is SMNVEV in the germline V gene (reference sequence). This CDR3 spans 14 amino acids. V was shortened by 4 bases and J by 2 bases, with 12 bases between the two germline ends. CDR3 coding DNA: TGTGCCAGCAGTTCTACGGACAGAGCCTACGAGCAGTACTTC. It yields the protein CASSSTDRAYEQYF.